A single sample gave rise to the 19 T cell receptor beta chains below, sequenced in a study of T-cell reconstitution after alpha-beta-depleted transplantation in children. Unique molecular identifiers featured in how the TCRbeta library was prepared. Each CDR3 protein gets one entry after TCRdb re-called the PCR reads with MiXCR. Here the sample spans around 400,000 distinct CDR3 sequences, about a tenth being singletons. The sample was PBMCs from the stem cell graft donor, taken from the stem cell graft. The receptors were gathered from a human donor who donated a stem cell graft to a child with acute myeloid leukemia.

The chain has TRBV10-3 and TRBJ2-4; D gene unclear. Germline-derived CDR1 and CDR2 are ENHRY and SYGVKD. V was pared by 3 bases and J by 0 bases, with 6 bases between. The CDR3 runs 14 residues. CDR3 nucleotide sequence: TGTGCCATCAGTGACGAGATAGCCAAAAACATTCAGTACTTC. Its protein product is CAISDEIAKNIQYF.

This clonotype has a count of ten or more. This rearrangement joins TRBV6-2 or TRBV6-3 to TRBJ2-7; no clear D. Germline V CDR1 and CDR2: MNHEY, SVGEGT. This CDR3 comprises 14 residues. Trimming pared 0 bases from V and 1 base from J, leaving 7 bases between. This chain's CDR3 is CASSYSQESYEQYF. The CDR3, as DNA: TGTGCCAGCAGTTACTCTCAGGAATCCTACGAGCAGTACTTC.

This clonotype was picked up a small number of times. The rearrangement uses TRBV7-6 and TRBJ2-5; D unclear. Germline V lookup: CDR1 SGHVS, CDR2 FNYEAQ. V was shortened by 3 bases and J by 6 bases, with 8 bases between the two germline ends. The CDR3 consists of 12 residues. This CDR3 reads CASSFPLQTQYF. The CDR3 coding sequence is TGTGCCAGCAGCTTTCCCCTGCAGACCCAGTACTTC.

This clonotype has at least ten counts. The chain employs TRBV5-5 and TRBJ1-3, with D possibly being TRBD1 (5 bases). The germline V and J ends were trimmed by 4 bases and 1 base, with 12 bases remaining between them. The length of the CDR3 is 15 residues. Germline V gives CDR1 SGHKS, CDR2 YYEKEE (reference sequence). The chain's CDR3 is CASSGGPMSGNTIYF. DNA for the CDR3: TGTGCCAGCAGCGGGGGACCCATGTCTGGAAACACCATATATTTT.

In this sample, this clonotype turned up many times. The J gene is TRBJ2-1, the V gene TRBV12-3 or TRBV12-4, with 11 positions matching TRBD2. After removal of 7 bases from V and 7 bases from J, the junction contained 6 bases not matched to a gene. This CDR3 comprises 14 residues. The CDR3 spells CASILRTSGNEQFF. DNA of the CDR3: TGTGCCAGCATCCTTAGGACTAGCGGGAATGAGCAGTTCTTC.

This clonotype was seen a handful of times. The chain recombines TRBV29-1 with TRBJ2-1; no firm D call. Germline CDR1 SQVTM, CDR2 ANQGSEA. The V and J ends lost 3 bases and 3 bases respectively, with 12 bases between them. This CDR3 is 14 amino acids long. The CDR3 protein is CSVDGAGIYNEQFF. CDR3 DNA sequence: TGCAGCGTTGACGGTGCAGGCATCTACAATGAGCAGTTCTTC.

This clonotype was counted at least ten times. CDR3 DNA: TGTGCCAGCAGCCGTTCTGTAACAGATACGCAGTATTTT. Its translation is CASSRSVTDTQYF. This chain connects TRBV12-3 or TRBV12-4 to TRBJ2-3; D is ambiguous. The CDR3 consists of 13 residues. The V end lost 6 bases, the J end lost 3 bases, and 10 bases lay between the germline ends.

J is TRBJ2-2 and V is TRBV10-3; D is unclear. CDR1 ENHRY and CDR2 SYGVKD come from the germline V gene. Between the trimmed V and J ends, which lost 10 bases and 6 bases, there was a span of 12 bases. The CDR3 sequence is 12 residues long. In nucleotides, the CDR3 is TGTGCCACAGCCTCGGATGCCGGGGAGCTGTTTTTT. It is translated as CATASDAGELFF.

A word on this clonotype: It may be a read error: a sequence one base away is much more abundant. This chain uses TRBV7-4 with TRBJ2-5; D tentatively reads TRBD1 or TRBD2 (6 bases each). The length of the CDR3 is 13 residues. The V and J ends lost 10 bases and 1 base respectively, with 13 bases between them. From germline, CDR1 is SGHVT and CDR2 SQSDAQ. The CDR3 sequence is CATSPGAQETQYF. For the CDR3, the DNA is TGTGCCACCTCCCCGGGGGCCCAAGAGACCCAGTACTTC. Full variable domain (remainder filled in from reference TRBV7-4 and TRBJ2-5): GAGVSQSPRYKVAKRGRDVALRCDSISGHVTLYWYRQTLGQGSEVLTYSQSDAQRDKSGRPSGRFSAERPERSVSTLKIQRTEQGDSAVYLCATSPGAQETQYFGPGTRLLVL.

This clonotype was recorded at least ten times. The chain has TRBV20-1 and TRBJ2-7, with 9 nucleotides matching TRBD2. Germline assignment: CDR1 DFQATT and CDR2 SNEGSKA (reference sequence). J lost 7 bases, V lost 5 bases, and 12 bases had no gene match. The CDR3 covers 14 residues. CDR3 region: CSAAREGLAGEQYV. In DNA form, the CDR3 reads TGCAGTGCTGCCAGGGAGGGACTAGCTGGGGAGCAGTACGTC.

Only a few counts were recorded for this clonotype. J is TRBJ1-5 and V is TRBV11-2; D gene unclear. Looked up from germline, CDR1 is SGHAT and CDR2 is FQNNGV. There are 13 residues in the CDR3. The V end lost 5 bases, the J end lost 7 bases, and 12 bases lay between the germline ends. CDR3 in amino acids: CASSHDISQPQHF. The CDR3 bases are TGTGCCAGCAGCCACGACATCAGCCAGCCCCAGCATTTT.

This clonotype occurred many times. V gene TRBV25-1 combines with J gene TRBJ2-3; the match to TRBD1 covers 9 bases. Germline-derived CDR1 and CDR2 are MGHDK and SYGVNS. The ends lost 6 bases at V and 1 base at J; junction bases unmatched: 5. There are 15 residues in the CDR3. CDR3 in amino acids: CASSLQGAGTDTQYF. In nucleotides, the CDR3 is TGTGCCAGCAGCTTACAGGGGGCCGGCACAGATACGCAGTATTTT.

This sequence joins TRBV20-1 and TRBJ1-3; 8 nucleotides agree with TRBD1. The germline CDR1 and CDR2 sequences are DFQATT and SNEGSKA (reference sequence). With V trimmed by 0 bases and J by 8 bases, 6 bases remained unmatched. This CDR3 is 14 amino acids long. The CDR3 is CSARDRTGRDTIYF. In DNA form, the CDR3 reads TGCAGTGCTAGAGACCGGACAGGGAGAGACACCATATATTTT.

The chain's CDR3 is CASGRGQGYREQYF. CDR3 nucleotides: TGTGCCAGCGGGAGGGGACAGGGTTACAGGGAGCAGTACTTC. The rearrangement joins TRBV2 to TRBJ2-7; 9 nucleotides agree with TRBD1. Trimming took 8 bases from V and 7 from J; bases not matched to a gene: 12. The germline gives CDR1 SNHLY, CDR2 FYNNEI. The CDR3 extends over 14 amino acids.

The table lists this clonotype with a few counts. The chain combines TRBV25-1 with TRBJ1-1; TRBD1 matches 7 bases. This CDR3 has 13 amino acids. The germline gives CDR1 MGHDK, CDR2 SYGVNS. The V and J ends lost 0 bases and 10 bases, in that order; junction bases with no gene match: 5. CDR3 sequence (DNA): TGTGCCAGCAGTGAATATTGGCCAGGGGGAGCTTTCTTT. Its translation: CASSEYWPGGAFF.

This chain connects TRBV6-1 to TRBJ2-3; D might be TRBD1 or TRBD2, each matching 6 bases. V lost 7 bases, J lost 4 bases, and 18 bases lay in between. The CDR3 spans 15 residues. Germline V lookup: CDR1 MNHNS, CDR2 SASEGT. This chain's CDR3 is CASIYLGGLADTQYF. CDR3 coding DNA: TGTGCCAGCATCTACCTAGGGGGGCTTGCAGATACGCAGTATTTT.

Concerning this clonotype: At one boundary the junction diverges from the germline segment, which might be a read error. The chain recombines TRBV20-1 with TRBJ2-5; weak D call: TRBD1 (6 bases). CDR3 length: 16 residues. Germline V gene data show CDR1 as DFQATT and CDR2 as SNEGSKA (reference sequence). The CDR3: CCARSEADRGRETQYF. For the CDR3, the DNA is TGCTGTGCCAGGAGCGAGGCGGACAGAGGACGGGAGACCCAGTACTTC.

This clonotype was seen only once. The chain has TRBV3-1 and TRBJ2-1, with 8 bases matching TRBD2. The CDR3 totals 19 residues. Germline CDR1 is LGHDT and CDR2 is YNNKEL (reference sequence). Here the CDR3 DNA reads TGTACCATCCGATCAGGGCTAGCGGGCCTAATGAGCTCCTACAATGAGCAGTTCTTC. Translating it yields CTIRSGLAGLMSSYNEQFF.

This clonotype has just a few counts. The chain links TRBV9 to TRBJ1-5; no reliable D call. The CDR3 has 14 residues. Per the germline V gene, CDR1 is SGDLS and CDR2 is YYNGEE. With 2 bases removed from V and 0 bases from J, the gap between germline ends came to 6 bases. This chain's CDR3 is CASSVDNSNQPQHF. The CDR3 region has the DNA TGTGCCAGCAGCGTCGATAATAGCAATCAGCCCCAGCATTTT. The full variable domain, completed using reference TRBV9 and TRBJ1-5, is DSGVTQTPKHLITATGQRVTLRCSPRSGDLSVYWYQQSLDQGLQFLIQYYNGEERAKGNILERFSAQQFPDLHSELNLSSLELGDSALYFCASSVDNSNQPQHFGDGTRLSIL.